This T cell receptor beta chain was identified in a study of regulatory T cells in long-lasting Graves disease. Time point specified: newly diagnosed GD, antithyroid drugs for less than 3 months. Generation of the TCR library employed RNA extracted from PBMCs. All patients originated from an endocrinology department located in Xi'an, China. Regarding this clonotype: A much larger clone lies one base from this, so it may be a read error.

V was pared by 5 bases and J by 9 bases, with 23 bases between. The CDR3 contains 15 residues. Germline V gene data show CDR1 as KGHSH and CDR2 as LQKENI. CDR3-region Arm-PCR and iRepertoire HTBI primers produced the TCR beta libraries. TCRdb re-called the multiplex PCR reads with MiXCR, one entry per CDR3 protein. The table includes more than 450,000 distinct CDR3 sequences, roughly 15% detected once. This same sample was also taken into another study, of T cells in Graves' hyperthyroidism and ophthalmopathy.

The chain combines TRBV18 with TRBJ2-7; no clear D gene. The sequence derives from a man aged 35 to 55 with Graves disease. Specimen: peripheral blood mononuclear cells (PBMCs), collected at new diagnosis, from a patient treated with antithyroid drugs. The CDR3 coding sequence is TGTGCCAGCTCATCGTCTTCGATAATTTCCCACGGGCAGTACTTC. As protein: CASSSSSIISHGQYF.